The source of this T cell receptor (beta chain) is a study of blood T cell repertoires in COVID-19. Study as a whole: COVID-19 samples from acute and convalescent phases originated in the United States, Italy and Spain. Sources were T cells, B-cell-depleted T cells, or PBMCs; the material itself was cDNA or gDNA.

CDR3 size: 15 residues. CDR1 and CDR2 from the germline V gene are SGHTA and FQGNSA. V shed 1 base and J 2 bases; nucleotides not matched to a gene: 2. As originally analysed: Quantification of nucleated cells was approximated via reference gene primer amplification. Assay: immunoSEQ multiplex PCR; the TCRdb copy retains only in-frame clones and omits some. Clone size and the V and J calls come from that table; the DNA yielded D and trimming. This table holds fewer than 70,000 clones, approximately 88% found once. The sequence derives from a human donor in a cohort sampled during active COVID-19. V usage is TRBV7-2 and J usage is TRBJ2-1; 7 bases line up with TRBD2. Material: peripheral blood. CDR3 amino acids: CASSLDGLAYNEQFF. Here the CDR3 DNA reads TGTGCCAGCAGCTTAGATGGACTAGCCTACAATGAGCAGTTCTTC.